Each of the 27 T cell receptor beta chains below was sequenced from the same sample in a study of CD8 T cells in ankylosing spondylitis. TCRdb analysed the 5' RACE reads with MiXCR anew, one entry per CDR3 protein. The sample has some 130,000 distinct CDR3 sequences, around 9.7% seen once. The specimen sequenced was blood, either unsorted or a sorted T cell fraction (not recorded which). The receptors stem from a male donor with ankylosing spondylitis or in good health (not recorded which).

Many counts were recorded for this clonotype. The CDR3, as DNA: TGCAGCGTTGAAGGGACTAGCGGGAGGGCTGGGCAGTTCTTC. Translating gives CSVEGTSGRAGQFF. This rearrangement joins TRBV29-1 to TRBJ2-1, with 15 bases lining up with TRBD2. Germline-derived CDR1 and CDR2 are SQVTM and ANQGSEA. V dropped 1 base and J dropped 12; count of bases not matched to a gene: 4. This CDR3 has 14 amino acids.

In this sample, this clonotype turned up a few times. CDR3 sequence reads: CASSGAGTRNTDTQYF. The DNA for the CDR3 is TGTGCCAGCAGTGGGGCGGGGACTAGGAACACAGATACGCAGTATTTT. The chain uses TRBV2 and TRBJ2-3; TRBD2 matches 8 bases. The CDR3 covers 16 residues. V gave up 4 bases and J gave up 2 bases; unmatched junction bases: 8. Germline CDR1 and CDR2: SNHLY and FYNNEI.

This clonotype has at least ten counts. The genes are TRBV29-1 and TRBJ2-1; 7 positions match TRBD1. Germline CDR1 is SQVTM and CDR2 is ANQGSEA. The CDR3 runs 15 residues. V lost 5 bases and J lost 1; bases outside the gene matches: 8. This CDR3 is CSVPTGDLSYNEQFF. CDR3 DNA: TGCAGCGTTCCAACAGGGGATCTATCCTACAATGAGCAGTTCTTC.

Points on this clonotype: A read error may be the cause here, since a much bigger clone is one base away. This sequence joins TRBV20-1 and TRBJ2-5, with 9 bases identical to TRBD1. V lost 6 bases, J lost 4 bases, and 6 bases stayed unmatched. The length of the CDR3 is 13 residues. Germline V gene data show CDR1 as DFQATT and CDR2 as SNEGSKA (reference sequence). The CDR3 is CSAPTGGRETQYF. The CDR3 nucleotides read TGCAGTGCCCCGACAGGGGGAAGAGAGACCCAGTACTTC.

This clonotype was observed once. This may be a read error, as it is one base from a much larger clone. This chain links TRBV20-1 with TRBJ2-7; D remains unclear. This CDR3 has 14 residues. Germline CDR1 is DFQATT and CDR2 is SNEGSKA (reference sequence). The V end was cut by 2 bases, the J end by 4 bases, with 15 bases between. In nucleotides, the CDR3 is TGCAGTGCTAGACGGTTATACACTTTATACGAGCAGTACTTC. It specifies CSARRLYTLYEQYF.

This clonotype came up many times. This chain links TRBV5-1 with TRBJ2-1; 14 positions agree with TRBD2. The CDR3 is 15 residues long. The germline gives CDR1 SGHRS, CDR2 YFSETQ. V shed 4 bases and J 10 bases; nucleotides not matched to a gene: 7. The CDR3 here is CASSLGLAGVDEQFF. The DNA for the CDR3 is TGCGCCAGCAGCCTGGGACTAGCGGGAGTTGACGAGCAGTTCTTC. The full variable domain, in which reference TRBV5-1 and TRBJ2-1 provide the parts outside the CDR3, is KAGVTQTPRYLIKTRGQQVTLSCSPISGHRSVSWYQQTPGQGLQFLFEYFSETQRNKGNFPGRFSGRQFSNSRSEMNVSTLELGDSALYLCASSLGLAGVDEQFFGPGTRLTVL.

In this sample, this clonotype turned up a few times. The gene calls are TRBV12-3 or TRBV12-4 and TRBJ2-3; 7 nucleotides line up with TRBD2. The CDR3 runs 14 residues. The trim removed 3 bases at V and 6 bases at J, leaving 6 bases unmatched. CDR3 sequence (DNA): TGTGCCAGCAGTTTCGGAGCGGGATCTGATACGCAGTATTTT. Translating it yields CASSFGAGSDTQYF.

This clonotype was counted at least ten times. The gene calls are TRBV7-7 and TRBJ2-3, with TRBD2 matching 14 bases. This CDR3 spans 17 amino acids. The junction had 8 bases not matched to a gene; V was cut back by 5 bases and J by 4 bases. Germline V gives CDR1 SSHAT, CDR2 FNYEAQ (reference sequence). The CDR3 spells CASSQGTSGSVADTQYF. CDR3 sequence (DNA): TGTGCCAGCAGCCAGGGGACTAGCGGGAGTGTCGCAGATACGCAGTATTTT.

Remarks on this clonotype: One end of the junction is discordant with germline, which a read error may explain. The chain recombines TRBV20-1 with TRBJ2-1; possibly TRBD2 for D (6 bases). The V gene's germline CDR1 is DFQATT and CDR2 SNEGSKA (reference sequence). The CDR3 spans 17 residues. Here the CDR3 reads CCALKARAGLSYNEQFF. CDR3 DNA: TGCTGTGCTCTCAAAGCTCGAGCGGGTTTATCCTACAATGAGCAGTTCTTC.

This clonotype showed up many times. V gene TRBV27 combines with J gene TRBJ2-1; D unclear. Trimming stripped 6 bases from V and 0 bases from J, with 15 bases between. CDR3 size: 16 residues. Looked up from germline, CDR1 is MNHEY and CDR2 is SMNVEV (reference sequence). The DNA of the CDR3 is TGTGCCAGCAGCCGAACTGGTCAAAGCTCCTACAATGAGCAGTTCTTC. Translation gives CASSRTGQSSYNEQFF.

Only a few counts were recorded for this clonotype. The CDR3 nucleotides are TGTGCCAGCAGTGCTCGACAAAGCGGGTACAATGAGCAGTTCTTC. Amino acid sequence: CASSARQSGYNEQFF. This rearrangement joins TRBV12-3 or TRBV12-4 to TRBJ2-1; the D gene is possibly TRBD2 (6 bases). This CDR3 has 15 residues. V lost 5 bases and J lost 4, with 15 bases in between.

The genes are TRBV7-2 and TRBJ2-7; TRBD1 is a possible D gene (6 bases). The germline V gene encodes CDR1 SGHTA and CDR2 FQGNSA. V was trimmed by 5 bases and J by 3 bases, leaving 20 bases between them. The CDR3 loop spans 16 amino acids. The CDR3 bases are TGTGCCAGCAGCGCACCTCAGGGGACATGGCACTACGAGCAGTACTTC. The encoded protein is CASSAPQGTWHYEQYF.

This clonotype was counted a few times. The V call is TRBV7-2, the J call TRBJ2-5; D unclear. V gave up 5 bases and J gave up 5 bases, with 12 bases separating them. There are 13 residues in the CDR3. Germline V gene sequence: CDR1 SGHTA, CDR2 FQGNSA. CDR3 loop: CASSPAGRETQYF. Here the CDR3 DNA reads TGTGCCAGCAGCCCTGCTGGCAGGGAGACCCAGTACTTC.

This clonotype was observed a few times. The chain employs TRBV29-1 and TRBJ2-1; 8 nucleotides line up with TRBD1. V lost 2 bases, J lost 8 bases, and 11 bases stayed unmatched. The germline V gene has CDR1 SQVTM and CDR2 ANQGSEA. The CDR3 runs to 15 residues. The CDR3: CSVETRFRGLDEQFF. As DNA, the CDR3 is TGCAGCGTTGAAACTCGGTTCAGGGGGCTCGATGAGCAGTTCTTC.

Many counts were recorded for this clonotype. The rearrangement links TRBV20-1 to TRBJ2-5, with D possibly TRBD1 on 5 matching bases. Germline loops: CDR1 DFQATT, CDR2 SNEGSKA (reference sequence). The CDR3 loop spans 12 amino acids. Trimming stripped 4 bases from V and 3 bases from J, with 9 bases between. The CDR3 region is CSATGPEETQYF. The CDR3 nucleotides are TGCAGTGCTACAGGGCCCGAAGAGACCCAGTACTTC.

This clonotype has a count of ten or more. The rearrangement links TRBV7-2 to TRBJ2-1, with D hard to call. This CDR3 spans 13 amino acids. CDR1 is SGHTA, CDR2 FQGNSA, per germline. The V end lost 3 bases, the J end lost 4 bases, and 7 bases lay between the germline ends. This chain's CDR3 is CASSFGAYNEQFF. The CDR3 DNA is TGTGCCAGCAGCTTTGGAGCGTACAATGAGCAGTTCTTC.

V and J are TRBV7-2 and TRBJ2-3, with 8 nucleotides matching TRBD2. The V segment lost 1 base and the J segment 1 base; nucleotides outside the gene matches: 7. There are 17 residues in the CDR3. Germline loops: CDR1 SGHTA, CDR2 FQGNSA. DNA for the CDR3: TGTGCCAGCAGCTTAGGCGGCGGGAGGACCCGCACAGATACGCAGTATTTT. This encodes CASSLGGGRTRTDTQYF.

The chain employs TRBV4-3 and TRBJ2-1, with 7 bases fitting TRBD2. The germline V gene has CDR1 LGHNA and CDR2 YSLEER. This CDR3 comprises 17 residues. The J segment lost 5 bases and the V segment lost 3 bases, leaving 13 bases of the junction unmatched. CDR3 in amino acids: CASSHPRGSAGDNEQFF. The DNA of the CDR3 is TGCGCCAGCAGCCATCCCAGAGGTAGTGCGGGGGACAATGAGCAGTTCTTC.

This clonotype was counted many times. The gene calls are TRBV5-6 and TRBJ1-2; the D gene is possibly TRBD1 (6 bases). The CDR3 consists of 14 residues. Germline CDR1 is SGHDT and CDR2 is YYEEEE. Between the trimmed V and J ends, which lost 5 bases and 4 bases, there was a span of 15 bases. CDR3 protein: CASRATGQTYGYTF. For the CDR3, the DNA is TGTGCCAGCAGAGCTACCGGACAGACCTATGGCTACACCTTC.

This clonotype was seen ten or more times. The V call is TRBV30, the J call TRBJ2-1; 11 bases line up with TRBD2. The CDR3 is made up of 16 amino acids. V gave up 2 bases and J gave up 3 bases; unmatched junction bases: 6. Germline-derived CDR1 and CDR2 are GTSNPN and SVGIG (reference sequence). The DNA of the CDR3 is TGTGCCTGGAGTCCCCCGGGACTAGCGGACTACAATGAGCAGTTCTTC. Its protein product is CAWSPPGLADYNEQFF.

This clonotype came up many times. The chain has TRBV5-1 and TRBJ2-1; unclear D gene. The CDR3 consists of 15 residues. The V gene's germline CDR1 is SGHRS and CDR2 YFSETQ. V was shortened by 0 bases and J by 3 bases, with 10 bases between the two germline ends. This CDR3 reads CASSLEGVYYNEQFF. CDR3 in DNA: TGCGCCAGCAGCTTGGAAGGAGTGTACTACAATGAGCAGTTCTTC.

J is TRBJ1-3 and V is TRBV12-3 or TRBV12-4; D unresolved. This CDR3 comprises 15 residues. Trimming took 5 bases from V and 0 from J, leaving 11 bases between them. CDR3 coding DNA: TGTGCCAGCAGTCTAGGAGCCTTCTCTGGAAACACCATATATTTT. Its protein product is CASSLGAFSGNTIYF.

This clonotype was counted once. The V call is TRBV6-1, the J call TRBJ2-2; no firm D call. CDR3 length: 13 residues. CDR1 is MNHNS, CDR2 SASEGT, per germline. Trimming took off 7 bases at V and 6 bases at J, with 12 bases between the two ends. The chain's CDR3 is CASNSRWAGELFF. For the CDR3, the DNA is TGTGCCAGCAACAGTAGGTGGGCCGGGGAGCTGTTTTTT.

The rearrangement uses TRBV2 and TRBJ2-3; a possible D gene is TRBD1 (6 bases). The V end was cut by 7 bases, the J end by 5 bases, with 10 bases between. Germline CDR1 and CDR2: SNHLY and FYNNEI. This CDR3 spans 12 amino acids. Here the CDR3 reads CASNRAEDTQYF. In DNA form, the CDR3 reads TGTGCCAGCAACAGGGCTGAAGATACGCAGTATTTT.

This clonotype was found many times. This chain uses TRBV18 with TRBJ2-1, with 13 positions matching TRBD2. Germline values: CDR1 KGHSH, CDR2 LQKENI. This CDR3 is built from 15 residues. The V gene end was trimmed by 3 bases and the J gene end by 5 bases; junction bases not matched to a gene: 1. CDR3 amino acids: CASSPGLAGDNEQFF. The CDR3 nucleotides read TGTGCCAGCTCACCCGGACTAGCGGGGGACAATGAGCAGTTCTTC. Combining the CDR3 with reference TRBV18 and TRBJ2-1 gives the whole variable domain NAGVMQNPRHLVRRRGQEARLRCSPMKGHSHVYWYRQLPEEGLKFMVYLQKENIIDESGMPKERFSAEFPKEGPSILRIQQVVRGDSAAYFCASSPGLAGDNEQFFGPGTRLTVL.

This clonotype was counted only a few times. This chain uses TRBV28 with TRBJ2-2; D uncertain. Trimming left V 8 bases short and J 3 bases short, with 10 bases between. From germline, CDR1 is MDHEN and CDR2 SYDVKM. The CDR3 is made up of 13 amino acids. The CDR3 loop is CASSESDTGELFF. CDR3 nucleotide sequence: TGTGCCAGCTCAGAAAGCGACACCGGGGAGCTGTTTTTT.

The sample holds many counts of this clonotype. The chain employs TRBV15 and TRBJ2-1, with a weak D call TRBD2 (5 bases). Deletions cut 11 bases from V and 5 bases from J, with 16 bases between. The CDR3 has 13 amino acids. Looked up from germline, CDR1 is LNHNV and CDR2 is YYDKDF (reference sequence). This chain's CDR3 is CASRWSGNNEQFF. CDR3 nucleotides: TGTGCCTCTCGTTGGAGCGGTAACAATGAGCAGTTCTTC.